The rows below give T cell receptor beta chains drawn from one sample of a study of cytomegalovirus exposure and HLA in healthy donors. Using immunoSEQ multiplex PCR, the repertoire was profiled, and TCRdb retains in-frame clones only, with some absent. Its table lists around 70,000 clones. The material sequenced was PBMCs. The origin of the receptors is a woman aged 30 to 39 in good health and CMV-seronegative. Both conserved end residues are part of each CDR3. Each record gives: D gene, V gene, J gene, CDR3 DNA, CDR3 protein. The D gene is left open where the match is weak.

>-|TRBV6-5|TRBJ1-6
TGTGCCAGTGGGGAGGGGGATTCACCCCTCCACTTT
CASGEGDSPLHF
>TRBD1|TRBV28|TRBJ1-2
TGTGCCAGCAGTTTAACAGGGGGCGGGCTCGGCTACACCTTC
CASSLTGGGLGYTF
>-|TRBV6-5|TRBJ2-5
TGTGCCAGCAAGTCCTCCCACAGCGGAGCCCCACGGTACTTC
CASKSSHSGAPRYF
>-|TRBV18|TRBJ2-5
TGTGCCAGCTCACTTTTGGACAGCCAAGAGACCCAGTACTTC
CASSLLDSQETQYF
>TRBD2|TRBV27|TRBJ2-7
TGTGCCAGCAGTTTGACTAGCGGGAGCGCCTACGAGCAGTACTTC
CASSLTSGSAYEQYF
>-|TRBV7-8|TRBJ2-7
TGTGCCAGCAGCTTAGTGGGCCCTACAGTCTACGAGCAGTACTTC
CASSLVGPTVYEQYF
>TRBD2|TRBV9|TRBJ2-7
TGTGCCAGCAGCGTAGGTCCAGCGGGAGGTTTGGAGCAGTACTTC
CASSVGPAGGLEQYF
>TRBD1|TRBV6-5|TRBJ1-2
TGTGCCAGCAGGCAGGACAGGGCGAGCGGCTACACCTTC
CASRQDRASGYTF
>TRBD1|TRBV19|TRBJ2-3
TGTGCCAGGGGACAGGGGCCAGATACGCAGTATTTT
CARGQGPDTQYF
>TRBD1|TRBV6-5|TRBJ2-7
TGTGCCAGCAGTTACCCTAGGGTAGACAGGGGCGAGCAGTACTTC
CASSYPRVDRGEQYF
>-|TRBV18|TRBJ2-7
TGTGCCAGCTCACGTGCAGGGGCCGGGTACGAGCAGTACTTC
CASSRAGAGYEQYF
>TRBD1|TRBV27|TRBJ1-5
TGTGCCAGCAGTTTGGGGACAGGGAGGGGAACACAGCCCCAGCATTTT
CASSLGTGRGTQPQHF
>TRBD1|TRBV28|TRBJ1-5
TGTGCCAGCAGTTTATTCCAGGGGGTTACCTATAGCAATCAGCCCCAGCATTTT
CASSLFQGVTYSNQPQHF
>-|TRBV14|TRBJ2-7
TGTGCCAGCAGCCAGCTTCAGAATGGCGGGGAAGAGCAGTACTTC
CASSQLQNGGEEQYF
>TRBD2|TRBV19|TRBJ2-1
TGTGCCAGTAGTATAGGGACTAGCGGGAGAAATGAGCAGTTCTTC
CASSIGTSGRNEQFF
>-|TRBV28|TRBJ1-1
TGTGCCAGCAGTTCGCGGGGGCGGGAGACTGAAGCTTTCTTT
CASSSRGRETEAFF
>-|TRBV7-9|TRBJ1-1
TGTGCCAGCAGCTCCCCCGGGGCTGAAGCTTTCTTT
CASSSPGAEAFF
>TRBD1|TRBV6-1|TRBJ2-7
TGTGCCAGCAGTGCACGCTTAGGACAGGGGCGATCCTACGAGCAGTACTTC
CASSARLGQGRSYEQYF
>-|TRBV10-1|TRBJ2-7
TGCGCCAGCAGTGAGTCTCAGGCGGGCACCGAGCAGTACTTC
CASSESQAGTEQYF
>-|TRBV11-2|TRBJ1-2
TGTGCCAGCAGCCACGGGGGTTACTATGGCTACACCTTC
CASSHGGYYGYTF
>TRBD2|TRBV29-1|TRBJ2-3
TGCAGCGTTGAAGTGGGACTAGGCGGAGATACGCAGTATTTT
CSVEVGLGGDTQYF